The rows below give T cell receptor beta chains drawn from one sample of a study of blood T cell repertoires in COVID-19. The data were produced by immunoSEQ multiplex PCR, yet TCRdb's version contains in-frame clones alone and is incomplete. The sample holds over 350,000 clones, 75% to 90% seen once. Sample: peripheral blood. These receptors were obtained from a woman aged 25 to 39 with acute or convalescent COVID-19. The CDR3 runs from the conserved cysteine through the conserved F or W. The D gene is left open where the match is weak. Only some rows state a clone size, as once, few, many or a class for expanded clones.

D	J	size	V	DNA	CDR3
NA	TRBJ1-1	NA	TRBV2	TGTGCCAGCAGTGAAGCGTTCGGGGTCGGCGCTTTCTTT	CASSEAFGVGAFF
TRBD1	TRBJ1-1	NA	TRBV6-5	TGTGCCAGCAGTTACGCGGACAGGGGGACTGAAGCTTTCTTT	CASSYADRGTEAFF
TRBD1	TRBJ1-6	NA	TRBV6-5	TGTGCCAGCATGCAGGGGGCGCGTTCACCCCTCCACTTT	CASMQGARSPLHF
NA	TRBJ1-1	NA	TRBV29-1	TGCAGCGTTGAAGACAGGCTTAACACTGAAGCTTTCTTT	CSVEDRLNTEAFF
TRBD1	TRBJ2-3	NA	TRBV24-1	TGTGCCACCAGTGATACTAGGACAGGCGATGGTACGCAGTATTTT	CATSDTRTGDGTQYF
NA	TRBJ2-2	NA	TRBV19	TGTGCCAGTAGCCCCCTCCTTCAGGGTCGAGGCGGGGAGCTGTTTTTT	CASSPLLQGRGGELFF
NA	TRBJ2-1	NA	TRBV15	TGTGCCACCAGCACCTCGGGCCTGAGGGATGAGTTCTTC	CATSTSGLRDEFF
NA	TRBJ2-2	NA	TRBV18	TGTGCCAGCTCACCCCGACAGATCGAGAACACCGGGGAGCTGTTTTTT	CASSPRQIENTGELFF
NA	TRBJ2-7	NA	TRBV5-5	TGTGCCAGCAGCTTGGCACCGGGTAGCTCCTACGAGCAGTACTTC	CASSLAPGSSYEQYF
NA	TRBJ1-6	NA	TRBV14	TGTGCCAGCAGCCAAGATCCACCGAGCTCCTATAATTCACCCCTCCACTTT	CASSQDPPSSYNSPLHF
TRBD1	TRBJ2-2	NA	TRBV5-1	TGCGCCAGCAGCTTGGTGGCAGGGGGCAACACCGGGGAGCTGTTTTTT	CASSLVAGGNTGELFF
TRBD1	TRBJ1-2	NA	TRBV11-2	TGTGCCAGCAGCACCGAGACAGGGAACGGCTACACCTTC	CASSTETGNGYTF
NA	TRBJ1-2	few	TRBV6-5	TGTGCCAGCAGTCGAAACCCGACAGTTAGGTATGGCTACACCTTC	CASSRNPTVRYGYTF
NA	TRBJ2-7	NA	TRBV7-9	TGTGCCAGCAGCGAAGGGGCCTACGAGCAGTACTTC	CASSEGAYEQYF
TRBD1	TRBJ2-1	NA	TRBV6-5	TGTGCCAGCAGCAGGGGGCGTTACAATGAGCAGTTCTTC	CASSRGRYNEQFF
TRBD1	TRBJ2-2	NA	TRBV5-1	TGCGCCGGGACAGCGAACACCGGGGAGCTGTTTTTT	CAGTANTGELFF
TRBD1	TRBJ1-5	NA	TRBV2	TGTGCCAGTGGACAGGGTGTAAATCAGCCCCAGCATTTT	CASGQGVNQPQHF
NA	TRBJ1-2	NA	TRBV3-1/TRBV3-2	TGTGCCAGCAGCCAGGCCCAGTTGCCGAGGGTCTATGGCTACACCTTC	CASSQAQLPRVYGYTF
TRBD1	TRBJ1-5	NA	TRBV12-5	TGTGCTAGTGGAACAGGGGGCTATCAGCCCCAGCATTTT	CASGTGGYQPQHF
TRBD1	TRBJ1-2	NA	TRBV3-1/TRBV3-2	TGTGCCAGCAGCCGAGGGGACAGAGATAACTATGGCTACACCTTC	CASSRGDRDNYGYTF
TRBD2	TRBJ2-5	NA	TRBV7-2	TGTGCCAGCAGCTTAGCGGGACTAGCGAAAGAGACCCAGTACTTC	CASSLAGLAKETQYF
TRBD2	TRBJ2-1	NA	TRBV6-4	TGTGCCAGCAGTGACTTTGGCGGGGGTTACAATGAGCAGTTCTTC	CASSDFGGGYNEQFF
NA	TRBJ2-1	NA	TRBV15	TGTGCCACCAGCCTATCCCCGGGCGGGGGCCTCAATGAGCAGTTCTTC	CATSLSPGGGLNEQFF
TRBD1	TRBJ2-1	NA	TRBV5-1	TGCGCCAGCAGCTTGGACGAAGGACAGGGTTACAATGAGCAGTTCTTC	CASSLDEGQGYNEQFF
NA	TRBJ1-1	NA	TRBV13	TGTGCCAGCAGCTTTGGCAGGGGGAACACTGAAGCTTTCTTT	CASSFGRGNTEAFF
TRBD1	TRBJ2-5	NA	TRBV6-1	TGTGCCAGCAGTGCTTTCTGGACAGGGGTTCCAGAGACCCAGTACTTC	CASSAFWTGVPETQYF
NA	TRBJ2-7	NA	TRBV27	TGTGCCAGCAGGCCGGGACTCCCCTCATCCCACGAGCAGTACTTC	CASRPGLPSSHEQYF
NA	TRBJ2-3	NA	TRBV5-6	TGTGCCAGCAGCTTGGAGTGGGGGCCTAGCACAGATACGCAGTATTTT	CASSLEWGPSTDTQYF
NA	TRBJ1-3	once	TRBV5-1	TGCGCCAGCAGCTTGTCAGCGGCAGGAAACACCATATATTTT	CASSLSAAGNTIYF
NA	TRBJ1-1	few	TRBV25-1	TGTGCCAGCAGTGACCACATAGGGACTTCTGAAGCTTTCTTT	CASSDHIGTSEAFF
TRBD2	TRBJ2-5	NA	TRBV6-5	TGTGCCAGCAGATTAGCGGGGGGCAAAGAGACCCAGTACTTC	CASRLAGGKETQYF
TRBD1	TRBJ2-3	NA	TRBV6-5	TGTGCCAGCAGTTACTCCCCAGGGACAGCAGATACGCAGTATTTT	CASSYSPGTADTQYF
TRBD1	TRBJ1-4	NA	TRBV6-5	TGTGCCAGCAGTTGGAGGGGACAGGGGGCAGAAAAACTGTTTTTT	CASSWRGQGAEKLFF
TRBD2	TRBJ2-3	NA	TRBV28	TGTGCCAGCAGGCGGCTGACTAGCGGGGGGCGGGGTACGCAGTATTTT	CASRRLTSGGRGTQYF
NA	TRBJ1-2	NA	TRBV16	TGTGCCAGCAGCCAGGCAACCGACTCGAACTATGGCTACACCTTC	CASSQATDSNYGYTF